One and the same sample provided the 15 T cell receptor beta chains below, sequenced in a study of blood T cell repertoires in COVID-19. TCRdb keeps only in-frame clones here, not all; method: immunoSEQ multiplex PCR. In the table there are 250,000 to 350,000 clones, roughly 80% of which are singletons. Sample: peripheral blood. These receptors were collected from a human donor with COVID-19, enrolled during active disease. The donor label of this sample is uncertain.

The CDR3 DNA sequence: TGTGCTAGTGGTCCCGCCGGGGCCGGGGAGCTGTTTTTT. Translated, it gives CASGPAGAGELFF. The chain combines TRBV12-5 with TRBJ2-2, with D perhaps matching TRBD2 (5 bases). The CDR3 is 13 residues long. Per the germline V gene, CDR1 is LGHNT and CDR2 is FRNRAP. The V and J ends lost 5 bases and 6 bases respectively, with 10 bases between them.

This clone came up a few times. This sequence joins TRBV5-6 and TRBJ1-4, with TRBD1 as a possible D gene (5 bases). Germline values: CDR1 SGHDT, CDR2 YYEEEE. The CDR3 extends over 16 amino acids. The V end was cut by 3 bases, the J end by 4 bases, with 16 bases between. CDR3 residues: CASSSQPRGGNEKLFF. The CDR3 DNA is TGTGCCAGCAGCTCCCAGCCGAGGGGAGGTAATGAAAAACTGTTTTTT.

DNA of the CDR3: TGTGCCACCAGCAGAGATATGGGGACATTAAACACCATATATTTT. Amino acid sequence: CATSRDMGTLNTIYF. V is TRBV15 and J is TRBJ1-3; the D gene is possibly TRBD1 (6 bases). V lost 0 bases and J lost 6, with 12 bases in between. CDR3 length: 15 residues. Looked up from germline, CDR1 is LNHNV and CDR2 is YYDKDF (reference sequence). Full variable domain (remainder filled in from reference TRBV15 and TRBJ1-3): DAMVIQNPRYQVTQFGKPVTLSCSQTLNHNVMYWYQQKSSQAPKLLFHYYDKDFNNEADTPDNFQSRRPNTSFCFLDIRSPGLGDTAMYLCATSRDMGTLNTIYFGEGSWLTVV.

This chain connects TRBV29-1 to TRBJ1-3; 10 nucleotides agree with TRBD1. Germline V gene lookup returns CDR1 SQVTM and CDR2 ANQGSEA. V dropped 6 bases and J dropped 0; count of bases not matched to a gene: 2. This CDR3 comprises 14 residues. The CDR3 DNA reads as TGCAGCGTGGGACAGGGGATCTCTGGAAACACCATATATTTT. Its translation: CSVGQGISGNTIYF.

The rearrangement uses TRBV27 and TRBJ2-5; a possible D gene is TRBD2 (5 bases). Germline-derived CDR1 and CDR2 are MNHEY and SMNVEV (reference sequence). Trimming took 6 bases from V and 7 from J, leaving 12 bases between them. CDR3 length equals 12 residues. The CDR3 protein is CASREGGGTQYF. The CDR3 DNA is TGTGCCAGCAGAGAAGGTGGAGGGACCCAGTACTTC.

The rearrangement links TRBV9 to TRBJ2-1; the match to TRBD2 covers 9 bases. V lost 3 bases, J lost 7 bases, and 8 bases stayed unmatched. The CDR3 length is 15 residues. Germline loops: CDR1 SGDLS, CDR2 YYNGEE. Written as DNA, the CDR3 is TGTGCCAGCAGCGCATCATTCGGACTAGCGAATGAGCAGTTCTTC. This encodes CASSASFGLANEQFF.

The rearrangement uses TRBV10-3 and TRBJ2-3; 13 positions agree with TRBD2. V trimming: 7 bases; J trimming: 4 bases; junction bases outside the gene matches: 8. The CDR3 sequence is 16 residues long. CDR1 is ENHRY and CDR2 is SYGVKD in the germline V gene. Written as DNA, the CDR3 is TGTGCCATCACCGAGACTAGCGGGAGGTGGGCAGATACGCAGTATTTT. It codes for CAITETSGRWADTQYF.

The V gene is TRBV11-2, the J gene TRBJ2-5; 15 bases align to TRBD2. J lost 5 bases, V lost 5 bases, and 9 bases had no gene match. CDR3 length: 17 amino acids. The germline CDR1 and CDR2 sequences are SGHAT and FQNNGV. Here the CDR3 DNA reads TGTGCCAGCAGCGTCGGACTAGCGGGAGGGATTAGGGAGACCCAGTACTTC. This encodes CASSVGLAGGIRETQYF.

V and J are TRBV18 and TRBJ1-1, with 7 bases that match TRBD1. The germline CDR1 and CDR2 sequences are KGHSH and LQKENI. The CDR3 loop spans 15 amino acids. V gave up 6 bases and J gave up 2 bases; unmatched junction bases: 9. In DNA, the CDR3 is TGTGCCAGCTCCCTAGGACAGGCCGGTAACACTGAAGCTTTCTTT. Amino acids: CASSLGQAGNTEAFF. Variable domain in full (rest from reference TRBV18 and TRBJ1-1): NAGVMQNPRHLVRRRGQEARLRCSPMKGHSHVYWYRQLPEEGLKFMVYLQKENIIDESGMPKERFSAEFPKEGPSILRIQQVVRGDSAAYFCASSLGQAGNTEAFFGQGTRLTVV.

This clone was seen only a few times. The CDR3 DNA sequence: TGTGCCAGCAACCAGGGCTCTGGAAACACCATATATTTT. This encodes CASNQGSGNTIYF. The chain employs TRBV7-9 and TRBJ1-3; a weak D match, TRBD1 (5 bases). V gave up 7 bases and J gave up 0 bases, with 7 bases separating them. The CDR3 is 13 amino acids. Per the germline V gene, CDR1 is SEHNR and CDR2 is FQNEAQ (reference sequence).

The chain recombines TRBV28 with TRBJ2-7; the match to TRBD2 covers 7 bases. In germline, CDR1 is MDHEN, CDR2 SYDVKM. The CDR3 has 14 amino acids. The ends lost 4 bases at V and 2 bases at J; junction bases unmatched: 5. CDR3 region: CASSYLAATYEQYF. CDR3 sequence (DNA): TGTGCCAGCAGTTATCTAGCGGCCACCTACGAGCAGTACTTC.

CDR3 DNA sequence: TGTGCCACCAGTGACTCTCGACAGGGGACTCTCACCGGGGAGCTGTTTTTT. This translates into CATSDSRQGTLTGELFF. The genes are TRBV24-1 and TRBJ2-2; TRBD1 matches at 8 bases. There are 17 residues in the CDR3. Germline loops: CDR1 KGHDR, CDR2 SFDVKD. Trimming took 4 bases from V and 4 from J; bases not matched to a gene: 10.

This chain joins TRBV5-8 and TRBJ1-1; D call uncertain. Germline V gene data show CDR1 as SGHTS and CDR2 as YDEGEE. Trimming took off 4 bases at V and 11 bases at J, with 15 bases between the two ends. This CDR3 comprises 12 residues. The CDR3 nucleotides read TGTGCCAGCAGCCGGAAGCTCATCGGGGCTTTCTTT. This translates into CASSRKLIGAFF.

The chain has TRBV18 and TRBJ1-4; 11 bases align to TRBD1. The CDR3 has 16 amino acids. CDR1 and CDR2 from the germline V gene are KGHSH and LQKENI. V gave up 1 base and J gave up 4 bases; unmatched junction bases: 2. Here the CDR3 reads CASSPRDRGFNEKLFF. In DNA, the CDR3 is TGTGCCAGCTCACCACGGGACAGGGGGTTTAATGAAAAACTGTTTTTT.

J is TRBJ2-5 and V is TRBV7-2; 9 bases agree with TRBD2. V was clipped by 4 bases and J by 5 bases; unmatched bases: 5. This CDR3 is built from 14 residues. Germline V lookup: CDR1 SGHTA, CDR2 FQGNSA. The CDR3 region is CASSWVAGDETQYF. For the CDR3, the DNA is TGTGCCAGCAGCTGGGTAGCGGGAGATGAGACCCAGTACTTC.